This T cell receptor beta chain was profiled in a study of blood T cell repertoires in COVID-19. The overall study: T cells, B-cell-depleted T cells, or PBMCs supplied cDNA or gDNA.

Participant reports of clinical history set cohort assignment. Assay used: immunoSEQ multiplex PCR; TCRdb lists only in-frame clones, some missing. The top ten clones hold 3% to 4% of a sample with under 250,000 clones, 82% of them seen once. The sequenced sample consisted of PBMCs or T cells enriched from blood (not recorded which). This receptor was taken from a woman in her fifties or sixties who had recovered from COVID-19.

The CDR3 DNA follows: TGTGCCACCAGCAGAGATCGGAGCAGGGGGTCTCAGCCCCAGCATTTT. The encoded protein is CATSRDRSRGSQPQHF. The V gene is TRBV15, the J gene TRBJ1-5, with TRBD1 matching over 7 bases. The germline gives CDR1 LNHNV, CDR2 YYDKDF (reference sequence). The CDR3 length is 16 residues. With V trimmed by 0 bases and J by 6 bases, 8 bases remained unmatched.